Listed here are 25 T cell receptor beta chains from one sample, sequenced in a study of breast tumors, draining lymph nodes, adjacent tissues. The lymph nodes were axillary draining lymph nodes from breast cancer patients. TCRdb redid the calling of the multiplex PCR reads with MiXCR, one entry per CDR3 protein. The sample has about 270,000 distinct CDR3 sequences, 30% seen once. The sequenced sample consisted of axillary lymph node tissue. The receptors were gathered from a female donor with breast cancer. Some clones in this sample may be carry-over from other donors' samples.

A word on this clonotype: At one boundary the junction diverges from the germline segment, which might be a read error. CDR3 nucleotide sequence: TGTGCCAGCAGTCACTCGCTCCCTAGCGACTCCTACGAGCAGTACTTC. As protein: CASSHSLPSDSYEQYF. The rearrangement links TRBV6-5 to TRBJ2-7; D possibly corresponds to TRBD2 (6 bases). The CDR3 has 16 residues. Per the germline V gene, CDR1 is MNHEY and CDR2 is SVGAGI.

This clonotype was seen ten or more times. V gene TRBV29-1 combines with J gene TRBJ2-7, with D possibly TRBD1 on 6 matching bases. The germline V and J ends were trimmed by 5 bases and 1 base, with 12 bases remaining between them. Germline CDR1 is SQVTM and CDR2 is ANQGSEA. The CDR3 extends over 13 amino acids. For the CDR3, the DNA is TGCAGCGTTAGACAGGTGAATTCCTACGAGCAGTACTTC. Amino acids: CSVRQVNSYEQYF.

Ten or more counts support this clonotype. The gene calls are TRBV7-9 and TRBJ1-2; possible D gene TRBD1, 5 bases. This CDR3 spans 15 amino acids. V shed 1 base and J shed 6 bases, with 15 bases lying between them. The germline CDR1 and CDR2 sequences are SEHNR and FQNEAQ (reference sequence). In nucleotides, the CDR3 is TGTGCCAGCAGCTTAGGGTCGACAGTCCGAGATGGCTACACCTTC. Its translation is CASSLGSTVRDGYTF.

Worth noting for this clonotype: Relative to the germline gene, one junction end is altered; a read error may explain this. This chain connects TRBV29-1 to TRBJ2-7; TRBD1 matches at 7 bases. The germline gives CDR1 SQVTM, CDR2 ANQGSEA. CDR3 length: 12 amino acids. CDR3: CGVEGDSYEQYF. The CDR3 coding sequence is TGCGGCGTTGAAGGGGACAGCTACGAGCAGTACTTC.

This chain uses TRBV12-3 or TRBV12-4 with TRBJ2-3, with 9 bases that match TRBD2. The V segment lost 5 bases and the J segment 9 bases; nucleotides outside the gene matches: 3. The CDR3 is made up of 12 amino acids. The chain's CDR3 is CASSLGLATQYF. The CDR3 DNA reads as TGTGCCAGCAGTCTCGGACTAGCGACGCAGTATTTT.

The table lists this clonotype with a few counts. V usage is TRBV18 and J usage is TRBJ2-5, with unresolved D. With 3 bases removed from V and 4 bases from J, the gap between germline ends came to 9 bases. Germline V gene lookup returns CDR1 KGHSH and CDR2 LQKENI. This CDR3 is built from 13 residues. The CDR3 DNA reads TGTGCCAGCTCACCTCTCACAGTAGAGACCCAGTACTTC. This encodes CASSPLTVETQYF.

V and J are TRBV3-1 and TRBJ2-2; D not certain. There are 15 residues in the CDR3. Germline V lookup: CDR1 LGHDT, CDR2 YNNKEL (reference sequence). V shed 3 bases and J shed 2 bases, with 10 bases lying between them. The CDR3: CASSHGQLNTGELFF. In DNA, the CDR3 is TGTGCCAGCAGCCACGGCCAGCTAAACACCGGGGAGCTGTTTTTT.

This clonotype has ten or more counts. This chain uses TRBV20-1 with TRBJ2-1; a possible D gene is TRBD1 (6 bases). Trimming stripped 5 bases from V and 8 bases from J, with 16 bases between. This CDR3 contains 13 residues. Germline V gene sequence: CDR1 DFQATT, CDR2 SNEGSKA (reference sequence). CDR3: CSAFRQAADEQFF. In nucleotides, the CDR3 is TGCAGTGCTTTCCGACAGGCCGCCGATGAGCAGTTCTTC.

This clonotype was seen ten or more times. The V and J genes are TRBV7-9 and TRBJ1-6, with D possibly matching TRBD1 (6 bases). The CDR3 sequence is 17 residues long. The V gene's germline CDR1 is SEHNR and CDR2 FQNEAQ (reference sequence). The V end was cut by 4 bases, the J end by 4 bases, with 17 bases between. The CDR3 bases are TGTGCCAGCAGCTCCCTTATCGGAGGGGGTTATAATTCACCCCTCCACTTT. This translates into CASSSLIGGGYNSPLHF.

This clonotype showed up many times. The chain couples TRBV5-6 to TRBJ2-5, with 10 nucleotides matching TRBD1. From germline, CDR1 is SGHDT and CDR2 YYEEEE. The CDR3 contains 14 residues. V was pared by 4 bases and J by 5 bases, with 5 bases of the junction left unmatched. The CDR3 sequence: CASSVPGQGETQYF. The DNA of the CDR3 is TGTGCCAGCAGCGTACCGGGACAGGGGGAGACCCAGTACTTC. Full variable domain (rest looked up from reference TRBV5-6 and TRBJ2-5): DAGVTQSPTHLIKTRGQQVTLRCSPKSGHDTVSWYQQALGQGPQFIFQYYEEEERQRGNFPDRFSGHQFPNYSSELNVNALLLGDSALYLCASSVPGQGETQYFGPGTRLLVL.

This clonotype has just a few counts. A read error is likely, as this CDR3 ends without the conserved phenylalanine or tryptophan. The V gene is TRBV6-4, the J gene TRBJ2-1; TRBD2 is a possible D gene (5 bases). V dropped 5 bases and J dropped 1 base, with 9 bases sitting between them. The CDR3 covers 14 residues. Germline CDR1 is MRHNA and CDR2 is SNTAGT. In DNA, the CDR3 is TGTGCCAGCAGTCGAGGGAGTTCCTACAATGAGCAGTTCCTC. This gives the protein CASSRGSSYNEQFL.

This clonotype was seen at least ten times. The genes are TRBV9 and TRBJ2-3; D possibly corresponds to TRBD2 (5 bases). The CDR3 length is 15 residues. Trimming pared 0 bases from V and 5 bases from J, leaving 13 bases between. Germline assignment: CDR1 SGDLS and CDR2 YYNGEE. CDR3 bases: TGTGCCAGCAGCGTAGAACGTATCCGGGGAGATACGCAGTATTTT. This codes for CASSVERIRGDTQYF.

A note on this clonotype: A read error may be the cause here, since a much bigger clone is one base away. The genes are TRBV2 and TRBJ2-1, with 8 bases fitting TRBD2. The CDR3 has 15 amino acids. Germline CDR1 and CDR2: SNHLY and FYNNEI. CDR3 coding DNA: TGTGCCAGCCCCGGCACGGCGGGAGGCTACAATGAGCGGTTCTTC. Its protein is CASPGTAGGYNERFF.

Notes on this clonotype: A clone one base away is much larger, so this may be a read error. The chain joins TRBV4-2 to TRBJ2-2; a possible D gene is TRBD2 (6 bases). The CDR3 loop spans 15 amino acids. Germline V gene data show CDR1 as LGHNA and CDR2 as YNFKEQ. The CDR3 coding sequence is TGTGCCAGCAGCCAAGACTCGGGAGTCACCGCGGAGCTGTTTTTT. This sequence encodes CASSQDSGVTAELFF.

This sequence joins TRBV7-9 and TRBJ1-1; the D is unclear. Between the trimmed V and J ends, which lost 1 base and 1 base, there was a span of 16 bases. CDR1 and CDR2 from the germline V gene are SEHNR and FQNEAQ (reference sequence). CDR3 length: 17 amino acids. CDR3 region: CASSLGMQRAENTEAFF. CDR3 coding DNA: TGTGCCAGCAGCTTAGGAATGCAACGGGCAGAGAACACTGAAGCTTTCTTT.

The V and J genes are TRBV3-1 and TRBJ2-1; no firm D call. The CDR3 totals 15 residues. The germline CDR1 and CDR2 sequences are LGHDT and YNNKEL (reference sequence). V dropped 1 base and J dropped 0 bases, with 7 bases sitting between them. The DNA of the CDR3 is TGTGCCAGCAGCCAAGGGCGAAGCTCCTACAATGAGCAGTTCTTC. Translated: CASSQGRSSYNEQFF.

At least ten counts were recorded for this clonotype. The chain recombines TRBV20-1 with TRBJ2-5, with a weak D call TRBD1 (5 bases). Germline CDR1 and CDR2: DFQATT and SNEGSKA (reference sequence). V dropped 7 bases and J dropped 0 bases, with 18 bases sitting between them. The CDR3 consists of 15 residues. The CDR3: CSGMGHGGNQETQYF. The DNA for the CDR3 is TGCAGTGGAATGGGGCATGGCGGAAACCAAGAGACCCAGTACTTC.

This clonotype was seen ten or more times. The CDR3 spells CASSPGDWNTGELFF. Here the CDR3 DNA reads TGCGCCAGCAGCCCGGGAGACTGGAACACCGGGGAGCTGTTTTTT. V usage is TRBV5-1 and J usage is TRBJ2-2, with a weak D call TRBD2 (6 bases). Germline assignment: CDR1 SGHRS and CDR2 YFSETQ. The V end lost 4 bases, the J end lost 1 base, and 11 bases lay between the germline ends. The length of the CDR3 is 15 residues.

This clonotype appeared many times. The chain employs TRBV11-3 and TRBJ2-1; 8 bases agree with TRBD2. V gave up 2 bases and J gave up 0 bases; unmatched junction bases: 3. The CDR3 extends over 16 amino acids. CDR1 and CDR2 from the germline V gene are SGHNT and YENEEA. As DNA, the CDR3 is TGTGCCAGCAGCTTAACTAGCGGAGGCTCCTACAATGAGCAGTTCTTC. It specifies CASSLTSGGSYNEQFF.

This clonotype was seen at least ten times. V is TRBV12-3 or TRBV12-4 and J is TRBJ2-1, with D hard to call. The CDR3 consists of 13 residues. With 6 bases removed from V and 7 bases from J, the gap between germline ends came to 13 bases. The CDR3 DNA reads TGTGCCAGCAGCCCCCAGGAAGAAAATGAGCAGTTCTTC. Protein product: CASSPQEENEQFF.

The chain couples TRBV28 to TRBJ1-2; D may be TRBD1 (5 bases). CDR1 and CDR2 (germline): MDHEN, SYDVKM. The CDR3 covers 15 residues. V lost 6 bases to trimming and J lost 0 bases, with 14 bases between them. The CDR3 protein is CASRPTDSANYGYTF. The CDR3 nucleotides are TGTGCCAGCAGACCTACCGACAGTGCTAACTATGGCTACACCTTC.

This clonotype was observed at least ten times. The chain recombines TRBV4-1 with TRBJ1-2, with D unclear. Trimming left V 1 base short and J 4 bases short, with 13 bases between. Germline loops: CDR1 MGHRA, CDR2 YSYEKL. The CDR3 loop spans 15 amino acids. The CDR3: CASSQVGSLGYGYTF. CDR3 bases: TGCGCCAGCAGCCAAGTCGGGAGCTTGGGCTATGGCTACACCTTC.

This clonotype was seen many times. V is TRBV7-3 and J is TRBJ2-6; no clear D. The V gene's germline CDR1 is SGHTA and CDR2 FQGTGA. V lost 4 bases to trimming and J lost 1 base, with 11 bases between them. The CDR3 has 16 residues. The DNA of the CDR3 is TGTGCCAGCAGCTCACGCCTGTGTTCTGGGGCCAACGTCCTGACTTTC. It translates to CASSSRLCSGANVLTF.

In this sample, this clonotype turned up many times. V gene TRBV9 combines with J gene TRBJ2-5, with D maybe TRBD1 (6 bases). Per germline, CDR1 SGDLS and CDR2 YYNGEE. The CDR3 consists of 14 residues. V lost 2 bases to trimming and J lost 1 base, with 9 bases between them. Here the CDR3 reads CASSVTGLQETQYF. DNA of the CDR3: TGTGCCAGCAGCGTGACAGGACTCCAAGAGACCCAGTACTTC.

This clonotype was picked up many times. V gene TRBV15 combines with J gene TRBJ2-7, with a possible D match to TRBD1 (5 bases). V lost 0 bases, J lost 1 base, and 10 bases lay in between. CDR3 length: 15 residues. In germline, CDR1 is LNHNV, CDR2 YYDKDF (reference sequence). For the CDR3, the DNA is TGTGCCACCAGCAGAGACGTCAGGGCATCCTACGAGCAGTACTTC. As protein: CATSRDVRASYEQYF.